This record looks at one T cell receptor beta chain sequence and its context. RNA was extracted with the RNeasy kit, and a quantity of 0.5 to 1 ug was reverse transcribed using random hexamers. Using its own MiXCR run on the immunoSEQ multiplex PCR reads, TCRdb lists one record per CDR3 protein. The table has roughly 120,000 distinct CDR3 sequences, less than 95% seen once. This entry belongs to a study of CD8 T cells in Susac syndrome. The germline V and J ends were trimmed by 4 bases and 6 bases, with 10 bases remaining between them. This CDR3 has 13 residues. Germline assignment: CDR1 SNHLY and CDR2 FYNNEI.

The J gene is TRBJ1-5, the V gene TRBV2; tentative D call: TRBD1 (5 bases). The sequence derives from a human donor with multiple sclerosis. The sample comprised CD4+ T cells from PBMCs. Here the CDR3 reads CASSVRGSQPQHF. For the CDR3, the DNA is TGTGCCAGCAGTGTTCGGGGGTCTCAGCCCCAGCATTTT.